Sequencing of this TCR beta chain was carried out in a study of CD8 T cells in Susac syndrome. This CDR3 has 15 amino acids. With 5 bases removed from V and 0 bases from J, the gap between germline ends came to 10 bases. The germline CDR1 and CDR2 sequences are MNHEY and SVGAGI. TCR beta sequencing was performed on blood CD8+ and CD4+ T cells. Random hexamers served to reverse transcribe about 0.5 to 1 ug RNA. TCRdb itself ran the immunoSEQ multiplex PCR reads through MiXCR, one entry per CDR3 protein. The data hold more than 150,000 distinct CDR3 sequences, with around 94% observed a single time. The clonotype was recovered from a human donor in good health. The sequenced sample was CD4+ T cells from PBMCs. V usage is TRBV6-5 and J usage is TRBJ2-2, with D possibly being TRBD1 (5 bases). For the CDR3, the DNA is TGTGCCAGCAGTGGAACAGGTCCGAACACCGGGGAGCTGTTTTTT. It translates to CASSGTGPNTGELFF.